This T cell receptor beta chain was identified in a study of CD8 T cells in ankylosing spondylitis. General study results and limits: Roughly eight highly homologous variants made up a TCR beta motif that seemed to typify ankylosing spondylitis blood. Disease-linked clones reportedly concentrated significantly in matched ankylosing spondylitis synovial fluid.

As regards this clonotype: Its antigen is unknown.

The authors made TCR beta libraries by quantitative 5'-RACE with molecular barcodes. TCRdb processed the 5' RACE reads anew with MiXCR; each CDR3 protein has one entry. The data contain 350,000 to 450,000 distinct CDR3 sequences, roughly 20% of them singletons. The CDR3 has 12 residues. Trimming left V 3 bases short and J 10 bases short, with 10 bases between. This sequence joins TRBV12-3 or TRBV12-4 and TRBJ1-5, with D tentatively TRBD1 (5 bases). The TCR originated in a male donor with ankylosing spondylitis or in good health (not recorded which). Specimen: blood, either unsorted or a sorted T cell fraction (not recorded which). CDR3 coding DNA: TGTGCCAGCAGTTTCGGGACGACTCCCCAGCATTTT. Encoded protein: CASSFGTTPQHF.